The rows below give T cell receptor beta chains drawn from one sample of a study of blood T cell repertoires in COVID-19. Clones were read by immunoSEQ multiplex PCR, and TCRdb kept only the in-frame ones, dropping some. The sample includes roughly 350,000 clones, approximately 92% of them seen just once. The specimen was PBMCs or T cells enriched from blood (not recorded which). The receptors stem from a woman aged 25 to 39 who had recovered from COVID-19. CDR3s include the opening cysteine and the closing phenylalanine or tryptophan. D genes are given only for firm matches. Where a row states a size, it is once, few, many or the class of an expanded clone; other rows omit it.

v_call	cdr3_length	d_call	j_call	clone_size	cdr3_aa	cdr3_nt
TRBV6-5	15	TRBD1	TRBJ2-7	NA	CASSSGTGGSYEQYF	TGTGCCAGCAGTTCCGGGACAGGGGGCTCCTACGAGCAGTACTTC
TRBV15	14	TRBD1	TRBJ2-7	NA	CATSSRTGPTEQYF	TGTGCCACCAGTTCGCGGACAGGCCCTACGGAGCAGTACTTC
TRBV9	13	NA	TRBJ2-5	NA	CASATREQETQYF	TGTGCCAGCGCGACCAGGGAACAAGAGACCCAGTACTTC
TRBV6-4	14	TRBD1	TRBJ2-2	NA	CASSRDRVAGELFF	TGTGCCAGCAGCCGGGACAGGGTCGCCGGGGAGCTGTTTTTT
TRBV29-1	14	TRBD1	TRBJ1-2	NA	CSTGTANGNYGYTF	TGCAGCACGGGGACAGCGAACGGAAACTATGGCTACACCTTC
TRBV2	15	TRBD1	TRBJ2-2	NA	CASRDRGQVTGELFF	TGTGCCAGCAGGGACAGGGGGCAGGTCACCGGGGAGCTGTTTTTT
TRBV9	15	TRBD1	TRBJ1-2	NA	CASTWPPDRVGGYTF	TGTGCCAGCACTTGGCCCCCGGACAGGGTGGGGGGCTACACCTTC
TRBV4-1	14	NA	TRBJ2-7	NA	CASSQSGTGSEQYF	TGCGCCAGCAGCCAAAGCGGGACAGGATCCGAGCAGTACTTC
TRBV15	15	NA	TRBJ2-5	NA	CATTGGLILQETQYF	TGTGCCACCACCGGGGGTCTAATTCTCCAAGAGACCCAGTACTTC
TRBV28	12	TRBD1	TRBJ2-7	NA	CASKRGHYEQYF	TGTGCCAGCAAGAGGGGGCACTACGAGCAGTACTTC
TRBV19	19	TRBD1	TRBJ2-6	NA	CASSTDRQGRGSGANVLTF	TGTGCCAGTAGCACTGACCGACAGGGAAGAGGATCTGGGGCCAACGTCCTGACTTTC
TRBV5-1	15	NA	TRBJ2-7	NA	CASSTQGGVGYEQYF	TGCGCCAGCAGCACCCAAGGAGGGGTCGGCTACGAGCAGTACTTC
TRBV5-4	15	NA	TRBJ1-1	NA	CASSLDTPRGTEAFF	TGTGCCAGCAGCTTGGACACACCCCGGGGCACTGAAGCTTTCTTT
TRBV28	15	NA	TRBJ2-1	NA	CASTPSDRTYNEQFF	TGTGCCAGCACCCCGTCGGACAGAACCTACAATGAGCAGTTCTTC
TRBV5-1	15	NA	TRBJ2-5	NA	CASTEGMRRQETQYF	TGCGCCAGCACCGAGGGAATGAGACGACAAGAGACCCAGTACTTC
TRBV7-9	14	NA	TRBJ2-1	NA	CASGGSSLFNEQFF	TGTGCCAGCGGGGGGTCGTCTCTGTTCAATGAGCAGTTCTTC
TRBV28	13	TRBD1	TRBJ2-1	NA	CASSLNRGIEQFF	TGTGCCAGCAGCCTCAACAGGGGGATTGAGCAGTTCTTC
TRBV19	13	NA	TRBJ2-7	NA	CASSPPRSYEQYF	TGTGCCAGTAGTCCACCCCGGAGCTACGAGCAGTACTTC
TRBV6-5	15	TRBD2	TRBJ2-2	NA	CASSQRAGGEWELFF	TGTGCCAGCAGTCAACGAGCGGGGGGGGAATGGGAGCTGTTTTTT
TRBV3-1/TRBV3-2	15	NA	TRBJ2-2	few	CASRPGFSNTGELFF	TGTGCCAGCAGACCCGGGTTTTCGAACACCGGGGAGCTGTTTTTT
TRBV24-1	14	TRBD1	TRBJ2-2	NA	CATSDLHRGGELFF	TGTGCCACCAGTGATTTGCACAGGGGAGGGGAGCTGTTTTTT
TRBV7-6	15	TRBD1	TRBJ2-5	NA	CASSPTGGAQETQYF	TGTGCCAGCAGCCCCACAGGGGGCGCACAAGAGACCCAGTACTTC
TRBV6-5	13	TRBD1	TRBJ2-3	NA	CATRGPGSDTQYF	TGTGCCACCAGGGGGCCGGGTTCAGATACGCAGTATTTT
TRBV5-4	14	TRBD1	TRBJ1-3	NA	CASSSQGVGNTIYF	TGTGCCAGCAGCTCACAGGGGGTCGGGAACACCATATATTTT
TRBV27	16	TRBD1	TRBJ1-2	NA	CASTGHPGQGAYGYTF	TGTGCCAGCACCGGCCACCCGGGACAGGGGGCGTATGGCTACACCTTC
TRBV10-3	13	TRBD2	TRBJ2-3	NA	CATGLAGGDTQYF	TGTGCCACCGGACTAGCGGGAGGTGATACGCAGTATTTT
TRBV5-6	13	NA	TRBJ1-1	NA	CASSLADSSEAFF	TGTGCCAGCAGCTTGGCCGACAGTAGTGAAGCTTTCTTT
TRBV23-1	18	TRBD1	TRBJ2-7	NA	CASSHGPGQGALNHEQYF	TGCGCCAGCAGCCATGGGCCGGGACAGGGGGCGCTGAACCACGAGCAGTACTTC
TRBV4-1	14	NA	TRBJ2-7	NA	CASRGGLRSYEQYF	TGCGCCAGCAGAGGGGGTCTCCGCTCCTACGAGCAGTACTTC
TRBV5-6	16	NA	TRBJ1-6	NA	CASSEKAGAGNSPLHF	TGTGCCAGCAGCGAAAAGGCGGGGGCTGGTAATTCACCCCTCCACTTT
TRBV11-2	14	TRBD1	TRBJ2-7	once	CASRFPGQGYEQYF	TGTGCCAGCAGATTTCCGGGACAGGGCTACGAGCAGTACTTC
TRBV5-1	13	NA	TRBJ2-7	NA	CASALGSSYEQYF	TGCGCCAGCGCCCTTGGCAGCTCCTACGAGCAGTACTTC
TRBV7-8	14	NA	TRBJ2-2	NA	CASRPEGAGGELFF	TGTGCCAGCAGGCCGGAGGGGGCAGGCGGGGAGCTGTTTTTT
TRBV19	16	NA	TRBJ1-6	NA	CASSIKTGGHNSPLHF	TGTGCCAGTAGTATAAAGACCGGTGGGCATAATTCACCCCTCCACTTT
TRBV27	14	NA	TRBJ1-3	NA	CASKVGSTGNTIYF	TGTGCCAGCAAAGTGGGGAGCACTGGAAACACCATATATTTT
TRBV4-2	18	NA	TRBJ2-7	NA	CASSQDSAKGGGPSEQYF	TGTGCCAGCAGCCAAGATAGCGCCAAAGGGGGAGGGCCGTCCGAGCAGTACTTC
TRBV9	18	NA	TRBJ2-5	NA	CASSVHPAGYGGEETQYF	TGTGCCAGCAGCGTCCACCCGGCGGGGTACGGAGGGGAAGAGACCCAGTACTTC
TRBV12-3/TRBV12-4	13	TRBD1	TRBJ1-1	NA	CASSGTDNTEAFF	TGTGCCAGCAGTGGGACAGACAACACTGAAGCTTTCTTT
TRBV28	16	TRBD1	TRBJ2-5	NA	CASSLPGQGDGKTQYF	TGTGCCAGCAGTTTACCGGGACAGGGTGACGGGAAGACCCAGTACTTC
TRBV28	14	NA	TRBJ2-2	NA	CASIKGVYDGELFF	TGTGCCAGCATTAAGGGGGTCTACGACGGGGAGCTGTTTTTT
TRBV7-9	13	TRBD2	TRBJ2-7	NA	CASRFSGSYEQYF	TGTGCCAGCAGATTTAGCGGGTCCTACGAGCAGTACTTC
TRBV27	13	NA	TRBJ1-6	NA	CASSGFRDSPLHF	TGTGCCAGCAGTGGGTTTCGGGATTCACCCCTCCACTTT
TRBV27	12	NA	TRBJ1-2	NA	CASRRGNYGYTF	TGTGCCAGCCGTCGGGGGAACTATGGCTACACCTTC
TRBV7-3	17	TRBD2	TRBJ2-1	NA	CASSLTASGRISNEQFF	TGTGCCAGCAGCTTAACCGCTAGCGGGAGGATAAGTAATGAGCAGTTCTTC
TRBV4-1	17	NA	TRBJ2-7	NA	CASSPSSRDPLSYEQYF	TGCGCCAGCAGCCCTTCCTCGCGGGACCCACTCTCCTACGAGCAGTACTTC
TRBV5-1	16	TRBD2	TRBJ2-1	NA	CASSPTIAGGVNEQFF	TGCGCCAGCAGCCCAACTATAGCGGGAGGGGTAAATGAGCAGTTCTTC
TRBV29-1	12	NA	TRBJ2-7	NA	CSVLQETYEQYF	TGCAGCGTTCTCCAGGAAACCTACGAGCAGTACTTC
TRBV29-1	12	TRBD1	TRBJ1-1	NA	CSVSGTGLEAFF	TGCAGCGTATCCGGGACAGGGTTGGAAGCTTTCTTT
TRBV15	14	NA	TRBJ1-3	once	CATSASAQVNTIYF	TGTGCCACCAGCGCTTCGGCCCAGGTGAACACCATATATTTT
TRBV12-5	13	NA	TRBJ2-1	NA	CASGLTDYNEQFF	TGTGCTAGTGGTTTGACAGACTACAATGAGCAGTTCTTC
TRBV10-3	15	NA	TRBJ2-2	NA	CAIRPLGASTGELFF	TGTGCCATCAGGCCTCTGGGGGCGAGTACCGGGGAGCTGTTTTTT
TRBV5-5	15	TRBD2	TRBJ2-7	NA	CASSSKLSGGNEQYF	TGTGCCAGCAGCTCCAAGCTTAGCGGGGGGAACGAGCAGTACTTC
TRBV18	17	NA	TRBJ1-3	NA	CASSPVHSRSSGNTIYF	TGTGCCAGCTCACCAGTCCATAGCAGAAGCTCTGGAAACACCATATATTTT